Listed below are T cell receptor beta chains from one sample, sequenced in a study of CD8 T cells in Susac syndrome. MiXCR was run by TCRdb on the immunoSEQ multiplex PCR reads, yielding one entry per CDR3 protein. The data hold some 76,000 distinct CDR3 sequences, with about 91% observed a single time. Sequencing used CD8+ T cells from PBMCs. Receptors originate from a human donor with multiple sclerosis. Both conserved end residues are part of each CDR3. The order of the fields is V gene, clone size, J gene, D gene, CDR3 DNA, CDR3 protein. The D gene is left open where the match is weak. Clone size appears in some rows only: once, few, many, or a class for an expanded clone.

TRBV5-6	NA	TRBJ1-6	NA	TGTGCCAGCAGCTTGGGGGCAGCTTCACCCCTCCACTTT	CASSLGAASPLHF
TRBV11-2	NA	TRBJ2-5	TRBD1	TGTGCCAGCAGCACTCCGGACAGGCTCGAAGAGACCCAGTACTTC	CASSTPDRLEETQYF
TRBV2	NA	TRBJ2-3	TRBD2	TGTGCCAGCAGTGATAGCGGGGCTATCACAGATACGCAGTATTTT	CASSDSGAITDTQYF
TRBV4-3	NA	TRBJ2-7	TRBD1	TGCGCCAGCAGCCGCCGGGACAGGGCTTACGAGCAGTACTTC	CASSRRDRAYEQYF
TRBV9	NA	TRBJ2-1	TRBD2	TGTGCCAGCAGCGAACGGACTAGCGGACGACTCCATGAGGAGCAGTTCTTC	CASSERTSGRLHEEQFF
TRBV11-2	few	TRBJ2-1	NA	TGTGCCAGCAGCGAAACAGGGGGGGGTGAGCAGTTCTTC	CASSETGGGEQFF
TRBV2	NA	TRBJ1-1	TRBD1	TGTGCCAGCAGTGTAACGACAGGGAGCGGGCGGAACACTGAAGCTTTCTTT	CASSVTTGSGRNTEAFF
TRBV5-1	NA	TRBJ1-2	NA	TGCGCCAGCAGCTCCCCTGAGGGCTACACCTTC	CASSSPEGYTF
TRBV12-3/TRBV12-4	NA	TRBJ2-7	NA	TGTGCCAGCAGTTTCCCGGGAGTCGAGCAGTACTTC	CASSFPGVEQYF
TRBV9	NA	TRBJ2-7	NA	TGTGCCAGCAGCCCTACAGGGCAAGAGCAGTACTTC	CASSPTGQEQYF
TRBV9	once	TRBJ2-2	NA	TGTGCCAGCAGCGTATCCGTAATAACGGCGGACACCGGGGAGCTGTTTTTT	CASSVSVITADTGELFF
TRBV30	NA	TRBJ2-1	TRBD2	TGTGCCTGGAGGGAAAGCGGGGGGGCCTACAATGAGCAGTTCTTC	CAWRESGGAYNEQFF
TRBV5-6	NA	TRBJ2-3	NA	TGTGCCAGCAGCTTGGGGTTAGGCAAATACTCCACAGATACGCAGTATTTT	CASSLGLGKYSTDTQYF
TRBV7-9	NA	TRBJ1-1	NA	TGTGCCAGCAGCACCCCTAGGAAGGAGATGGGCACTGAAGCTTTCTTT	CASSTPRKEMGTEAFF
TRBV27	NA	TRBJ2-5	NA	TGTGCCAGCAGTTCGAGGACTACAGGGGAGACCCAGTACTTC	CASSSRTTGETQYF
TRBV7-2	NA	TRBJ2-7	TRBD1	TGTGCCAGTACCACCGGGACAGGGAACTACGAGCAGTACTTC	CASTTGTGNYEQYF
TRBV19	NA	TRBJ1-5	NA	TGTGCCAACAAAACGGGTTATAGCAATCAGCCCCAGCATTTT	CANKTGYSNQPQHF
TRBV28	once	TRBJ2-1	NA	TGTGCCAGCGGACCGGAGGAGCAGTTCTTC	CASGPEEQFF
TRBV12-3/TRBV12-4	NA	TRBJ2-5	NA	TGTGCCAGCAGTTTCAGGTTTGGAGAGACCCAGTACTTC	CASSFRFGETQYF
TRBV24-1	NA	TRBJ2-1	TRBD2	TGTGCCACCAGTGTAGGAGTAGCGGGAGGGCCGAATGAGCAGTTCTTC	CATSVGVAGGPNEQFF
TRBV4-1	NA	TRBJ1-1	TRBD1	TGCGCCAGCAGCCAAGATCCAGGGGGGAAGTTGAACACTGAAGCTTTCTTT	CASSQDPGGKLNTEAFF
TRBV13	NA	TRBJ2-7	NA	TGTGCCAGCAGCTCCTCTGGGGGGCTTATATCCTACGAGCAGTACTTC	CASSSSGGLISYEQYF